Below, 6 T cell receptor beta chains from the same sample are listed, as sequenced in a study of CD8 T cells in Susac syndrome. Random hexamers primed reverse transcription of about 0.5 to 1 ug RNA. TCRdb reanalysed the immunoSEQ multiplex PCR reads using MiXCR and keeps one entry per CDR3 protein. The profile shows roughly 200,000 distinct CDR3 sequences, nearly 97% of them singletons. Sequencing was carried out using CD4+ T cells from PBMCs. These receptors were taken from a human donor with multiple sclerosis.

This chain links TRBV10-3 with TRBJ2-7, with D uncertain. Germline V gene sequence: CDR1 ENHRY, CDR2 SYGVKD. The CDR3 covers 15 residues. V was trimmed by 0 bases and J by 0 bases, leaving 9 bases between them. CDR3 bases: TGTGCCATCAGTGAGTCGAGACTGTACTCCTACGAGCAGTACTTC. Its translation is CAISESRLYSYEQYF.

J is TRBJ2-1 and V is TRBV19; TRBD2 matches at 12 bases. The CDR3 is 15 amino acids. Trimming removed 6 bases from V and 4 bases from J; junction bases left unmatched: 4. CDR1 and CDR2 (germline): LNHDA, SQIVND (reference sequence). CDR3 nucleotides: TGTGCCAGTAGCCTAGCGGGGGGGAATTACAATGAGCAGTTCTTC. This gives the protein CASSLAGGNYNEQFF.

The rearrangement links TRBV12-3 or TRBV12-4 to TRBJ1-1; D is perhaps TRBD1 (6 bases). V lost 6 bases to trimming and J lost 9 bases, with 14 bases between them. CDR3 length: 12 residues. In DNA, the CDR3 is TGTGCCAGCAGCCAATCCGGGACACAAGCTTTCTTT. Its protein product is CASSQSGTQAFF.

Comment on this clonotype: In this CDR3 the conserved last residue, phenylalanine or tryptophan, is missing, so a read error is likely. The chain is built from TRBV29-1 and TRBJ2-5; D might be TRBD2 (6 bases). CDR1 SQVTM and CDR2 ANQGSEA come from the germline V gene. This CDR3 contains 13 residues. This CDR3 reads CSPSAGFQETQYL. Here the CDR3 DNA reads TGCAGTCCCAGCGCGGGGTTCCAAGAGACCCAGTACTTG.

The chain recombines TRBV18 with TRBJ1-2; weak D call: TRBD1 (5 bases). The CDR3 length is 13 residues. The germline V gene encodes CDR1 KGHSH and CDR2 LQKENI. V lost 3 bases, J lost 10 bases, and 15 bases lay in between. This CDR3 is CASSPGAGWDYTF. In nucleotides, the CDR3 is TGTGCCAGCTCACCTGGGGCAGGGTGGGACTACACCTTC. The whole variable domain, remainder taken from reference TRBV18 and TRBJ1-2, is NAGVMQNPRHLVRRRGQEARLRCSPMKGHSHVYWYRQLPEEGLKFMVYLQKENIIDESGMPKERFSAEFPKEGPSILRIQQVVRGDSAAYFCASSPGAGWDYTFGSGTRLTVV.

V usage is TRBV4-1 and J usage is TRBJ2-5; D unclear. CDR1 MGHRA and CDR2 YSYEKL come from the germline V gene. The CDR3 loop spans 14 amino acids. V was pared by 1 base and J by 5 bases, with 11 bases between. The CDR3 loop is CASSQVALSETQYF. CDR3 sequence (DNA): TGCGCCAGCAGCCAAGTTGCGCTTTCCGAGACCCAGTACTTC.